The rows below give T cell receptor beta chains drawn from one sample of a study of cytomegalovirus exposure and HLA in healthy donors. Only in-frame clones appear in the TCRdb table, and some are missing; sequencing was by immunoSEQ multiplex PCR. The table records 100,000 to 150,000 clones, approximately 78% of them present only once. The sample taken for sequencing was PBMCs. These receptors originate from a man aged 25-45 years in good health and CMV-seropositive. The conserved cysteine and the conserved F or W are not part of the CDR3 here.

ASSNSGKSEQY | 11 | TRBJ2-7 | TRBV2
ASSFGRGREKLF | 12 | TRBJ1-4 | TRBV28
ASSLLQETQY | 10 | TRBJ2-5 | TRBV7-8
ASIPVVGGAYEQY | 13 | TRBJ2-7 | TRBV7-9
ASSYNSYNEQF | 11 | TRBJ2-1 | TRBV2
ASSPSGINQETQY | 13 | TRBJ2-5 | TRBV6-5
AWTKSYEQF | 9 | TRBJ2-1 | TRBV30
ASSQVGYEQF | 10 | TRBJ2-1 | TRBV7-2
ASSLRDSHYEQY | 12 | TRBJ2-7 | TRBV5-1
ASTTGDTYNEQF | 12 | TRBJ2-1 | TRBV10-2
ASSSALHQPQH | 11 | TRBJ1-5 | TRBV7-2
ASSKTRVYGNQPQH | 14 | TRBJ1-5 | TRBV28
ASSAGLANYYEQY | 13 | TRBJ2-7 | TRBV9
ASSSPPGGGPGELF | 14 | TRBJ2-2 | TRBV4-2
ASRPTGTGELF | 11 | TRBJ2-2 | TRBV13
ASSPSGQGSYEQY | 13 | TRBJ2-7 | TRBV27
ASSLGGEQY | 9 | TRBJ2-7 | TRBV27
ASSLTGTSGRLSYEQY | 16 | TRBJ2-7 | TRBV28
ASSGQTATNEKLF | 13 | TRBJ1-4 | TRBV7-6
ASSVTHGAGSYGYT | 14 | TRBJ1-2 | TRBV9
ASSPASGRASAYNEQF | 16 | TRBJ2-1 | TRBV2
ASSLGGEAF | 9 | TRBJ1-1 | TRBV7-9
ASRVEGVGELF | 11 | TRBJ2-2 | TRBV5-1
ASSLGDRWGGYT | 12 | TRBJ1-2 | TRBV28
ASNRGRTGELF | 11 | TRBJ2-2 | TRBV14
ASSQDLHRVGNTGELF | 16 | TRBJ2-2 | TRBV4-3
ASSLSSSYNEQF | 12 | TRBJ2-1 | TRBV7-7
ASTPAGPSYEQY | 12 | TRBJ2-7 | TRBV27
ASSPNRDQQY | 10 | TRBJ2-7 | TRBV6-6
ASSVGQYQETQY | 12 | TRBJ2-5 | TRBV7-8
ASSPGTRETQY | 11 | TRBJ2-5 | TRBV5-4
SVGSGGYLF | 9 | TRBJ1-4 | TRBV29-1
ASSRSGTRGNEQF | 13 | TRBJ2-1 | TRBV5-8
ASSPRGGANQETQY | 14 | TRBJ2-5 | TRBV11-2
ASSFSAVDEQF | 11 | TRBJ2-1 | TRBV6-6
ASSLRQGPTYEQY | 13 | TRBJ2-7 | TRBV7-8
ASRADRLNEKLF | 12 | TRBJ1-4 | TRBV28
ASSPLAGRVTDTQY | 14 | TRBJ2-3 | TRBV13